The clone carrying this T cell receptor (beta chain) came up a few times. This specimen comes from a study of cytomegalovirus exposure and HLA in healthy donors. V was clipped by 5 bases and J by 5 bases, with 20 bases between them. The V gene's germline CDR1 is SGHTA and CDR2 FQGTGA. This CDR3 region has 16 residues. With 60 Vbeta and 13 Jbeta primers, the PCR was carried out. Assay: immunoSEQ multiplex PCR; the TCRdb copy retains only in-frame clones and omits some. The data hold about 120,000 clones, with 75% observed a single time. The genes are TRBV7-3 and TRBJ2-3, with D perhaps matching TRBD1 (6 bases). This clonotype originated in a woman aged 40 to 50 in good health and CMV-seropositive. Sequenced sample: PBMCs. In DNA, the CDR3 is TGTGCCAGCAGCCCTCGGGGTTCAGGGGATAGAGATACGCAGTATTTT. Residues: CASSPRGSGDRDTQYF.